Listed here are 8 T cell receptor beta chains from one sample, sequenced in a study of T cells in Graves' hyperthyroidism and ophthalmopathy. Researchers took RNA transcripts and amplified the TCR beta CDR3 regions from them. RT-PCR in the first round (using the HTBI primer set) targeted the TCR CDR3. MiXCR, applied by TCRdb to the multiplex PCR reads, yields one record per CDR3 protein. Of around 600,000 distinct CDR3 sequences in the sample, approximately 15% were seen once. Sequencing was performed on blood. All receptors come from a woman between 18 and 29 years old with Graves' ophthalmopathy.

This clonotype was recorded at least ten times. The gene calls are TRBV7-8 and TRBJ1-2; D uncertain. Germline CDR1 reads SGHVS; CDR2 reads FQNEAQ. V was shortened by 4 bases and J by 8 bases, with 17 bases between the two germline ends. The CDR3 is 14 residues long. The CDR3 DNA sequence: TGTGCCAGCAGCTCGTCTTTCGCCTCGGTCGGCTACACCTTC. Protein product: CASSSSFASVGYTF.

This clonotype was picked up a small number of times. A much more abundant neighbour one base away suggests this may be a read error. V is TRBV7-2 and J is TRBJ2-7; maybe TRBD1 (6 bases). This CDR3 has 16 residues. Looked up from germline, CDR1 is SGHTA and CDR2 is FQGNSA. This chain's CDR3 is CASSLDQDSRIYGQYF. In DNA form, the CDR3 reads TGTGCCAGCAGCTTAGATCAGGACAGTAGAATCTACGGGCAGTACTTC. The entire variable domain, with the rest obtained from reference TRBV7-2 and TRBJ2-7, is as follows: GAGVSQSPSNKVTEKGKDVELRCDPISGHTALYWYRQSLGQGLEFLIYFQGNSAPDKSGLPSDRFSAERTGGSVSTLTIQRTQQEDSAVYLCASSLDQDSRIYGQYFGPGTRLTVT.

This clonotype was seen at least ten times. V and J are TRBV11-1 and TRBJ2-7; D gene unclear. This CDR3 has 11 amino acids. The germline gives CDR1 SGHAT, CDR2 FQDESV (reference sequence). V gave up 5 bases and J gave up 6 bases, with 8 bases separating them. This CDR3 is CASSPNTEQYF. CDR3 bases: TGTGCCAGCAGCCCCAACACCGAGCAGTACTTC.

The chain carries TRBV19 and TRBJ2-1, with no clear D. V dropped 6 bases and J dropped 2 bases, with 11 bases sitting between them. Germline values: CDR1 LNHDA, CDR2 SQIVND (reference sequence). This CDR3 is built from 14 residues. In DNA form, the CDR3 reads TGTGCCAGTAGGGAGCTCAACACCTACAATGAGCAGTTCTTC. Its translation: CASRELNTYNEQFF.

This clonotype was seen many times. The chain employs TRBV9 and TRBJ2-7; D possibly corresponds to TRBD2 (5 bases). The CDR3 totals 13 residues. V was clipped by 0 bases and J by 6 bases, with 10 bases between them. Per germline, CDR1 SGDLS and CDR2 YYNGEE. The CDR3 DNA sequence: TGTGCCAGCAGCGTAGGCCTAGCAGGCGAGCAGTACTTC. It codes for CASSVGLAGEQYF.

This clonotype has a count of ten or more. The chain is built from TRBV20-1 and TRBJ1-1; TRBD1 agrees at 11 bases. V lost 5 bases, J lost 3 bases, and 2 bases stayed unmatched. CDR1 and CDR2 from the germline V gene are DFQATT and SNEGSKA (reference sequence). This CDR3 comprises 13 residues. CDR3 in amino acids: CSAPDRGHTEAFF. The CDR3 DNA is TGCAGTGCTCCGGACAGGGGGCACACTGAAGCTTTCTTT.

This clonotype came up many times. The CDR3 DNA sequence: TGCAGTGCTAGCCTACCGCGGACAGGAAACTATGGCTACACCTTC. Protein product: CSASLPRTGNYGYTF. The chain is built from TRBV20-1 and TRBJ1-2; 7 nucleotides agree with TRBD1. Looked up from germline, CDR1 is DFQATT and CDR2 is SNEGSKA (reference sequence). This CDR3 is 15 amino acids long. V lost 3 bases, J lost 2 bases, and 9 bases stayed unmatched.

This chain joins TRBV10-2 and TRBJ2-7; D could derive from TRBD1 or TRBD2 (5 bases each). V was shortened by 5 bases and J by 5 bases, with 13 bases between the two germline ends. There are 13 residues in the CDR3. Germline lookup yields CDR1 WSHSY and CDR2 SAAADI. The chain's CDR3 is CASSPRGTHEQYF. CDR3 bases: TGCGCCAGCAGTCCGCGAGGGACCCACGAGCAGTACTTC.